This TCR beta chain was found in a study of T cell responses to AZD1222 COVID-19 vaccine. The study, taken as a whole, reports: Close to half of spike-specific TCRs reportedly recognize unmutated variant regions.

With respect to this clone: What it binds is not known.

The germline V gene encodes CDR1 SGHNT and CDR2 YENEEA. Trimming stripped 1 base from V and 7 bases from J, with 25 bases between. The CDR3 sequence is 19 residues long. Repertoires were generated with immunoSEQ multiplex PCR, while TCRdb's copy carries only in-frame clones and drops some. In the table there are 100,000 to 150,000 clones, almost 85% of which are singletons. This rearrangement joins TRBV11-3 to TRBJ1-4; D remains ambiguous. The sequence was collected from an adult who received the MenACWY meningococcal vaccine as a control. The source material was peripheral blood, sampled 28 days after the second dose of the MenACWY control vaccine. The CDR3 DNA sequence: TGTGCCAGCAGCTTAGTTGTCGGACCACGGAGGTCGAGTAGTGAAAAACTGTTTTTT. Its translation: CASSLVVGPRRSSSEKLFF.